This passage covers 7 T cell receptor beta chains from one sample sequenced in a study of technical replicates of blood from a handful of donors. Libraries were prepared by immunoSEQ multiplex PCR; TCRdb keeps only in-frame clonotypes and omits some of them. Here the sample spans tens of thousands of clones, about 90% being singletons. The sample was T cells isolated from PBMCs. The receptors come from a human donor in good health.

The chain employs TRBV9 and TRBJ1-2; no clear D gene. Trimming removed 3 bases from V and 4 bases from J, with 16 bases in between. CDR3 length: 15 residues. Germline assignment: CDR1 SGDLS and CDR2 YYNGEE. CDR3 amino acids: CASSAGPGAGYGYTF. In DNA form, the CDR3 reads TGTGCCAGCAGCGCCGGCCCGGGCGCGGGCTATGGCTACACCTTC.

This chain uses TRBV27 with TRBJ1-1; 10 bases are a match to TRBD1. From germline, CDR1 is MNHEY and CDR2 SMNVEV (reference sequence). The junction had 7 bases not matched to a gene; V was cut back by 5 bases and J by 1 base. The CDR3 is 16 residues long. CDR3 sequence (DNA): TGTGCCAGCAGTACCCGGGACAGGGGCAGGAACACTGAAGCTTTCTTT. Its protein is CASSTRDRGRNTEAFF.

This clone has a single count. The chain joins TRBV27 to TRBJ2-7, with a tentative D call TRBD2 (5 bases). Germline V gene sequence: CDR1 MNHEY, CDR2 SMNVEV (reference sequence). The CDR3 runs 13 residues. V lost 5 bases, J lost 4 bases, and 12 bases lay in between. CDR3 loop: CASSPRTFYEQYF. CDR3 in DNA: TGTGCCAGCAGTCCACGGACTTTTTACGAGCAGTACTTC.

For the CDR3, the DNA is TGTGCCAGCAGCGTACTAGATACGCAGTATTTT. As protein: CASSVLDTQYF. The V call is TRBV9, the J call TRBJ2-3; unclear D gene. This CDR3 is 11 amino acids long. Germline values: CDR1 SGDLS, CDR2 YYNGEE. With 1 base removed from V and 5 bases from J, the gap between germline ends came to 2 bases.

The chain is built from TRBV28 and TRBJ2-4; 7 nucleotides line up with TRBD1. V lost 7 bases and J lost 16; bases outside the gene matches: 13. The CDR3 length is 12 residues. Per germline, CDR1 MDHEN and CDR2 SYDVKM. DNA for the CDR3: TGTGCCAGCAAGATTCCGGGACAGCGGTCTTACTTC. Encoded protein: CASKIPGQRSYF.

This clone was seen only once. This rearrangement joins TRBV14 to TRBJ2-3; no definite D call. Trimming pared 0 bases from V and 4 bases from J, leaving 11 bases between. Germline V gene data show CDR1 as SGHDN and CDR2 as FVKESK. This CDR3 has 15 amino acids. This chain's CDR3 is CASSQEKLTSDTQYF. Written as DNA, the CDR3 is TGTGCCAGCAGCCAAGAGAAGCTAACGTCAGATACGCAGTATTTT. Combining the CDR3 with reference TRBV14 and TRBJ2-3 gives the whole variable domain EAGVTQFPSHSVIEKGQTVTLRCDPISGHDNLYWYRRVMGKEIKFLLHFVKESKQDESGMPNNRFLAERTGGTYSTLKVQPAELEDSGVYFCASSQEKLTSDTQYFGPGTRLTVL.

The gene calls are TRBV4-1 and TRBJ2-3, with 10 nucleotides matching TRBD2. The CDR3 is 17 amino acids. The germline V gene encodes CDR1 MGHRA and CDR2 YSYEKL. The V and J ends lost 2 bases and 2 bases, in that order; junction bases with no gene match: 7. CDR3 residues: CASSQNPLAGDTDTQYF. The DNA of the CDR3 is TGCGCCAGCAGCCAAAATCCCCTAGCGGGGGACACAGATACGCAGTATTTT.